This is a list of T cell receptor beta chains from one sample in a study of blood T cell repertoires in COVID-19. Libraries were prepared by immunoSEQ multiplex PCR; TCRdb keeps only in-frame clonotypes and omits some of them. The top ten hold approximately 4.8% of the sample, which has 70,000 to 75,000 clones, just over 85% seen once. Sequencing used peripheral blood. The source of these receptors is a human donor in a cohort sampled during active COVID-19. Both conserved end residues are part of each CDR3. A D gene is named only where the DNA matches it firmly. The listing skips clone size in some rows; elsewhere it reads once, few, many or a size class.

j_gene: TRBJ2-1
v_gene: TRBV18
d_gene: TRBD2
abundance: .
CDR3nt: TGTGCCAGCTCACCACCGGGACTAGCGGATTACAATGAGCAGTTCTTC
CDR3aa: CASSPPGLADYNEQFF

j_gene: TRBJ1-5
v_gene: TRBV7-9
d_gene: .
abundance: once
CDR3nt: TGTGCCAGCAGCTTAGAATTAGGAACACAGGGAAACCAGCCCCAGCATTTT
CDR3aa: CASSLELGTQGNQPQHF

j_gene: TRBJ2-1
v_gene: TRBV28
d_gene: TRBD2
abundance: .
CDR3nt: TGTGCCAGCAGTTTGCCTAGCGGGAGTGGGAATGAGCAGTTCTTC
CDR3aa: CASSLPSGSGNEQFF

j_gene: TRBJ2-7
v_gene: TRBV7-6
d_gene: TRBD1
abundance: .
CDR3nt: TGTGCCAGCAGCCCACAGACAGGGGCCACCTACGAGCAGTACTTC
CDR3aa: CASSPQTGATYEQYF

j_gene: TRBJ1-2
v_gene: TRBV13
d_gene: .
abundance: .
CDR3nt: TGTGCCAGCAGCTTAGACCGGGACAAAGGCGGCTACACCTTC
CDR3aa: CASSLDRDKGGYTF

j_gene: TRBJ2-3
v_gene: TRBV19
d_gene: TRBD1
abundance: .
CDR3nt: TGTGCCAGTAGTTTATCCGGGACAGCGCAGTATTTT
CDR3aa: CASSLSGTAQYF

j_gene: TRBJ2-7
v_gene: TRBV20-1
d_gene: TRBD1
abundance: .
CDR3nt: TGCAGTGCTAGTCCCCGGACAGGGAACGACTACGAGCAGTACTTC
CDR3aa: CSASPRTGNDYEQYF

j_gene: TRBJ1-2
v_gene: TRBV21-1
d_gene: .
abundance: .
CDR3nt: TGTGCCAGCAGCAAAGCGGGCCGTTATGGCTACACCTTC
CDR3aa: CASSKAGRYGYTF

j_gene: TRBJ1-3
v_gene: TRBV5-4
d_gene: TRBD1
abundance: .
CDR3nt: TGTGCCAGCAGCATACCGGGACAGAAGAGCTCTGGAAACACCATATATTTT
CDR3aa: CASSIPGQKSSGNTIYF

j_gene: TRBJ2-7
v_gene: TRBV5-5
d_gene: TRBD2
abundance: .
CDR3nt: TGTGCCAGCAGCCCCGGACCGGGGGGGTACGAGCAGTACTTC
CDR3aa: CASSPGPGGYEQYF

j_gene: TRBJ2-3
v_gene: TRBV12-3/TRBV12-4
d_gene: .
abundance: .
CDR3nt: TGTGCCAGCACGGGCACAGATACGCAGTATTTT
CDR3aa: CASTGTDTQYF

j_gene: TRBJ1-6
v_gene: TRBV5-4
d_gene: TRBD1
abundance: .
CDR3nt: TGTGCCAGCAGCGTCGGGACAGCTAATTCACCCCTCCACTTT
CDR3aa: CASSVGTANSPLHF

j_gene: TRBJ2-7
v_gene: TRBV18
d_gene: .
abundance: once
CDR3nt: TGTGCCAGCTCACCAGTCGGGGGGCCGACCTACGAGCAGTACTTC
CDR3aa: CASSPVGGPTYEQYF

j_gene: TRBJ2-3
v_gene: TRBV6-2/TRBV6-3
d_gene: .
abundance: .
CDR3nt: TGTGCCAGCAGTTACTCGTTCGGGGGGCAATTGACAGATACGCAGTATTTT
CDR3aa: CASSYSFGGQLTDTQYF

j_gene: TRBJ2-1
v_gene: TRBV19
d_gene: .
abundance: once
CDR3nt: TGTGCCAGTAGTATCAAGCGGACTGGCTCCTACAATGAGCAGTTCTTC
CDR3aa: CASSIKRTGSYNEQFF

j_gene: TRBJ1-5
v_gene: TRBV28
d_gene: .
abundance: .
CDR3nt: TGTGCCAGCAGCCCTACCGGGGAGATGAGCAATCAGCCCCAGCATTTT
CDR3aa: CASSPTGEMSNQPQHF

j_gene: TRBJ1-1
v_gene: TRBV7-9
d_gene: .
abundance: .
CDR3nt: TGTGCCAGCAGCCGCGGTCAAGAAGCTTTCTTT
CDR3aa: CASSRGQEAFF

j_gene: TRBJ1-2
v_gene: TRBV18
d_gene: TRBD1
abundance: .
CDR3nt: TGTGCCAGCTCACCACCCCGGGGACAGGGAAATTATGGCTACACCTTC
CDR3aa: CASSPPRGQGNYGYTF

j_gene: TRBJ2-2
v_gene: TRBV29-1
d_gene: .
abundance: .
CDR3nt: TGCAGCGTTGTGGGGGCCCCGACCGGGGAGCTGTTTTTT
CDR3aa: CSVVGAPTGELFF

j_gene: TRBJ1-1
v_gene: TRBV30
d_gene: TRBD1
abundance: .
CDR3nt: TGTGCCTGGAGTCAGGGGGTGGGAACTGAAGCTTTCTTT
CDR3aa: CAWSQGVGTEAFF

j_gene: TRBJ1-2
v_gene: TRBV30
d_gene: TRBD1
abundance: .
CDR3nt: TGTGCCTGTACTAAGGACAGGGCCGTTACCTATGGCTACACCTTC
CDR3aa: CACTKDRAVTYGYTF

j_gene: TRBJ1-2
v_gene: TRBV27
d_gene: TRBD1
abundance: .
CDR3nt: TGTGCCAGCAGTCACGGACAGGGAACGGGACTCTATGGCTACACCTTC
CDR3aa: CASSHGQGTGLYGYTF

j_gene: TRBJ2-1
v_gene: TRBV7-8
d_gene: .
abundance: .
CDR3nt: TGTGCCAGCAGCCTCCGGAGAGGCCCCAGTGGCAATGAGCAGTTCTTC
CDR3aa: CASSLRRGPSGNEQFF

j_gene: TRBJ1-5
v_gene: TRBV7-9
d_gene: .
abundance: once
CDR3nt: TGTGCCAGCAGCTTTGACAGTGATAATCAGCCCCAGCATTTT
CDR3aa: CASSFDSDNQPQHF